This TCR beta chain was identified in a study of blood T cell repertoires in COVID-19. Study details: Both acute and convalescent COVID-19 samples were obtained from the United States, Italy and Spain. PBMCs, B-cell-depleted T cells, or T cells were the source of the cDNA or gDNA that made up the material.

Germline lookup yields CDR1 LGHNA and CDR2 YSLEER. The CDR3 spans 17 residues. V lost 0 bases and J lost 6, with 15 bases in between. In the authors' methods: The assay estimated nucleated cells by amplifying reference gene primers. TCRdb's copy holds only in-frame clones and misses some; the assay was immunoSEQ multiplex PCR. Clone size and the V and J calls come from that table; the DNA yielded D and trimming. The table includes about 170,000 clones, around 86% detected once. This TCR came from a man aged 65-85 years with acute or convalescent COVID-19. The sequenced material came from peripheral blood. The chain recombines TRBV4-3 with TRBJ1-6; D ambiguous. CDR3 amino acids: CASSQEVGHSLNSPLHF. As DNA, the CDR3 is TGCGCCAGCAGCCAAGAGGTTGGGCACAGTCTTAATTCACCCCTCCACTTT.